The 30 T cell receptor beta chains in this list originate from one sample, sequenced in a study of blood T cell repertoires in COVID-19. The table came from immunoSEQ multiplex PCR; TCRdb's copy has only in-frame clones and leaves some out. The sample gives tens of thousands of clones, approximately 76% of which show up once; around 7% is in the top ten. The sample consisted of peripheral blood. The source is a man in his 70s with acute or convalescent COVID-19.

This chain joins TRBV6-1 and TRBJ2-3, with D perhaps TRBD1 (6 bases). From germline, CDR1 is MNHNS and CDR2 SASEGT. V was clipped by 0 bases and J by 3 bases, with 25 bases between them. This CDR3 has 20 residues. CDR3 amino acids: CASSEAHPRQGQIRTDTQYF. In nucleotides, the CDR3 is TGTGCCAGCAGTGAAGCGCACCCCCGGCAGGGGCAAATCCGGACAGATACGCAGTATTTT.

The chain employs TRBV5-1 and TRBJ1-4; TRBD1 agrees at 7 bases. The CDR3 spans 15 residues. Looked up from germline, CDR1 is SGHRS and CDR2 is YFSETQ. J was trimmed by 3 bases and V by 7 bases; bases with no gene match: 9. The CDR3 spells CASRATGDPNEKLFF. The CDR3 coding sequence is TGCGCCAGCCGCGCCACAGGGGATCCTAATGAAAAACTGTTTTTT.

The chain joins TRBV6-5 to TRBJ1-6; 7 bases are shared with TRBD1. Trimming removed 7 bases from V and 9 bases from J; junction bases left unmatched: 6. The CDR3 runs to 13 residues. CDR1 is MNHEY and CDR2 is SVGAGI in the germline V gene. In DNA form, the CDR3 reads TGTGCCAGCAAACGGTCAGGGGGTTCACCCCTCCACTTT. Translated, it gives CASKRSGGSPLHF.

The rearrangement uses TRBV5-1 and TRBJ2-7; 11 bases align to TRBD1. This CDR3 comprises 18 residues. V was pared by 0 bases and J by 4 bases, with 12 bases of the junction left unmatched. Germline V CDR1 and CDR2: SGHRS, YFSETQ. CDR3 loop: CASSLGPSDRGLMYEQYF. The DNA for the CDR3 is TGCGCCAGCAGCTTGGGTCCCTCGGACAGGGGGCTAATGTACGAGCAGTACTTC.

The chain combines TRBV3-1 (or the pseudogene TRBV3-2) with TRBJ2-3; 7 positions match TRBD2. Trimming cost V 4 bases and J 2 bases; bases outside gene matches: 3. CDR1 LGHDT and CDR2 YNNKEL come from the germline V gene (reference sequence). This CDR3 is 14 amino acids long. The CDR3 loop is CASSRGGFTDTQYF. Written as DNA, the CDR3 is TGTGCCAGCAGCCGGGGGGGATTCACAGATACGCAGTATTTT.

The table lists this clone with a few counts. The rearrangement uses TRBV18 and TRBJ1-2; weak D call: TRBD1 (6 bases). Trimming removed 3 bases at V and 4 bases at J, with 12 bases between. The CDR3 spans 14 residues. CDR1 and CDR2 from the germline V gene are KGHSH and LQKENI. In DNA, the CDR3 is TGTGCCAGCTCACCGTTACAGGGACGCTATGGCTACACCTTC. Translation: CASSPLQGRYGYTF.

The J gene is TRBJ2-3, the V gene TRBV10-1; D remains ambiguous. Germline V CDR1 and CDR2: WNHNN, SYGVQD (reference sequence). V was cut by 5 bases and J by 0 bases, with 15 bases left in between. This CDR3 spans 16 amino acids. The CDR3 is CASSPTLLDSTDTQYF. The CDR3 DNA is TGCGCCAGCAGTCCCACCCTTCTAGACAGCACAGATACGCAGTATTTT.

This chain joins TRBV20-1 and TRBJ1-2; D is unclear. V was clipped by 3 bases and J by 5 bases, with 19 bases between them. The CDR3 length is 15 residues. Germline V gives CDR1 DFQATT, CDR2 SNEGSKA (reference sequence). The CDR3 region is CSASDLGRTSYGYTF. CDR3 nucleotides: TGCAGTGCTAGTGATTTGGGGAGGACCTCATATGGCTACACCTTC.

The chain links TRBV7-9 to TRBJ1-5; D is undetermined. Trimming pared 5 bases from V and 3 bases from J, leaving 5 bases between. The germline V gene encodes CDR1 SEHNR and CDR2 FQNEAQ (reference sequence). This CDR3 comprises 12 residues. CDR3 residues: CASSLLNQPQHF. CDR3 nucleotide sequence: TGTGCCAGCAGCCTTCTCAATCAGCCCCAGCATTTT.

The chain recombines TRBV5-1 with TRBJ2-3; the D is unclear. V was pared by 2 bases and J by 6 bases, with 7 bases between. The V gene's germline CDR1 is SGHRS and CDR2 YFSETQ. The CDR3 is made up of 12 amino acids. DNA of the CDR3: TGCGCCAGCAGCTTCCCGACTGATACGCAGTATTTT. Protein sequence: CASSFPTDTQYF.

The J gene is TRBJ2-3, the V gene TRBV28; 9 nucleotides agree with TRBD2. Germline V gives CDR1 MDHEN, CDR2 SYDVKM. This CDR3 is 16 amino acids long. The V gene end was trimmed by 3 bases and the J gene end by 2 bases; junction bases not matched to a gene: 6. The CDR3 is CASSLPAGGLTDTQYF. As DNA, the CDR3 is TGTGCCAGCAGTTTGCCGGCGGGGGGGCTCACAGATACGCAGTATTTT.

The CDR3 here is CASSLAVAGTDTQYF. CDR3 in DNA: TGTGCCAGCAGCTTAGCCGTGGCGGGGACAGATACGCAGTATTTT. This chain uses TRBV7-6 with TRBJ2-3; possibly TRBD2 for D (6 bases). The CDR3 runs 15 residues. Germline CDR1 and CDR2: SGHVS and FNYEAQ. Trimming cost V 0 bases and J 3 bases, with 10 bases left between them.

This chain uses TRBV19 with TRBJ2-6, with 11 bases identical to TRBD2. V lost 0 bases, J lost 2 bases, and 6 bases stayed unmatched. This CDR3 contains 19 residues. Germline V gives CDR1 LNHDA, CDR2 SQIVND (reference sequence). The CDR3 DNA sequence: TGTGCCAGTAGTATAGATCACCTAGCGGGAGGACCTGGGGCCAACGTCCTGACTTTC. It codes for CASSIDHLAGGPGANVLTF. Full variable domain (outside the CDR3, taken from reference TRBV19 and TRBJ2-6): DGGITQSPKYLFRKEGQNVTLSCEQNLNHDAMYWYRQDPGQGLRLIYYSQIVNDFQKGDIAEGYSVSREKKESFPLTVTSAQKNPTAFYLCASSIDHLAGGPGANVLTFGAGSRLTVL.

This clone was detected only a few times. The chain uses TRBV19 and TRBJ1-1, with unresolved D. CDR3 length: 12 amino acids. Germline loops: CDR1 LNHDA, CDR2 SQIVND (reference sequence). Deletions cut 4 bases from V and 8 bases from J, with 11 bases between. The CDR3 sequence: CASSTSGYEAFF. CDR3 sequence (DNA): TGTGCCAGTAGTACTTCCGGGTACGAAGCTTTCTTT.

The J gene is TRBJ2-5, the V gene TRBV2; D not resolved. V lost 6 bases to trimming and J lost 5 bases, with 7 bases between them. CDR1 and CDR2 (germline): SNHLY, FYNNEI. The CDR3 runs to 11 residues. CDR3 loop: CASSPMETQYF. The CDR3 region has the DNA TGTGCCAGCAGCCCCATGGAGACCCAGTACTTC.

This chain joins TRBV10-2 and TRBJ1-3, with D perhaps matching TRBD1 (6 bases). V dropped 6 bases and J dropped 0 bases, with 12 bases sitting between them. This CDR3 is built from 15 residues. The V gene's germline CDR1 is WSHSY and CDR2 SAAADI. The CDR3, as DNA: TGCGCCAGCAGCTTCGGACAGAACTCTGGAAACACCATATATTTT. Its translation is CASSFGQNSGNTIYF.

This clone appeared many times. The chain uses TRBV7-2 and TRBJ1-2; 9 nucleotides match TRBD1. Germline values: CDR1 SGHTA, CDR2 FQGNSA. The CDR3 covers 17 residues. The V and J ends lost 5 bases and 6 bases, in that order; junction bases with no gene match: 16. The CDR3 sequence: CASSRPRDRVIGHGYTF. In DNA form, the CDR3 reads TGTGCCAGCAGCCGGCCCCGGGACAGGGTAATCGGCCATGGCTACACCTTC.

This clone has a single count. The chain has TRBV13 and TRBJ2-7, with D hard to call. Per germline, CDR1 PRHDT and CDR2 FYEKMQ (reference sequence). Between the trimmed V and J ends, which lost 5 bases and 6 bases, there was a span of 11 bases. CDR3 size: 12 residues. CDR3 in amino acids: CASSHMLGEQYF. CDR3 nucleotides: TGTGCCAGCAGCCACATGCTAGGCGAGCAGTACTTC.

Only a few counts were recorded for this clone. The CDR3 spells CAISESSADRMKNSGNTIYF. The CDR3 DNA reads as TGTGCCATCAGTGAGTCATCCGCGGACAGGATGAAGAACTCTGGAAACACCATATATTTT. The chain combines TRBV10-3 with TRBJ1-3; 7 bases are a match to TRBD1. The J segment lost 0 bases and the V segment lost 0 bases, leaving 14 bases of the junction unmatched. This CDR3 comprises 20 residues. Germline V lookup: CDR1 ENHRY, CDR2 SYGVKD.

This clone was seen a single time. The chain combines TRBV3-1 (or the pseudogene TRBV3-2) with TRBJ2-3; D remains unclear. The CDR3 consists of 16 residues. V was shortened by 0 bases and J by 0 bases, with 10 bases between the two germline ends. Germline CDR1 is LGHDT and CDR2 is YNNKEL (reference sequence). The CDR3 DNA reads as TGTGCCAGCAGCCAAGACCGAGCCCCTAGCACAGATACGCAGTATTTT. Translation gives CASSQDRAPSTDTQYF.

The chain carries TRBV12-3 or TRBV12-4 and TRBJ1-3; D unresolved. The CDR3 extends over 12 amino acids. V lost 4 bases and J lost 4, with 5 bases in between. CDR3 protein: CASSSLGNTIYF. CDR3 in DNA: TGTGCCAGCAGTTCACTGGGAAACACCATATATTTT.

This chain links TRBV11-3 with TRBJ1-1; D is possibly TRBD1 (5 bases). V was pared by 5 bases and J by 1 base, with 8 bases between. CDR1 is SGHNT and CDR2 is YENEEA in the germline V gene. The CDR3 consists of 13 residues. In DNA form, the CDR3 reads TGTGCCAGCAGCCAACAGGAGAACACTGAAGCTTTCTTT. Protein: CASSQQENTEAFF.

This clone was counted between two and nine times. The J gene is TRBJ1-6, the V gene TRBV25-1; TRBD1 is a possible D gene (6 bases). The CDR3 is made up of 13 amino acids. Germline V CDR1 and CDR2: MGHDK, SYGVNS. Trimming cost V 3 bases and J 6 bases, with 6 bases left between them. The CDR3 sequence is CASSDRGNSPLHF. CDR3 in DNA: TGTGCCAGCAGTGACAGGGGTAATTCACCCCTCCACTTT.

The rearrangement uses TRBV6-6 and TRBJ1-5; a possible D gene is TRBD1 (5 bases). Germline CDR1 is MNHNY and CDR2 is SVGAGI (reference sequence). The CDR3 covers 18 residues. Trimming removed 5 bases from V and 1 base from J, with 21 bases in between. The CDR3 coding sequence is TGTGCCAGCAGTCTCGGGCGGCAGGGCCCCTACAGCAATCAGCCCCAGCATTTT. Its protein product is CASSLGRQGPYSNQPQHF.

This clone was seen a single time. V and J are TRBV30 and TRBJ2-2; 11 bases agree with TRBD1. Trimming took 3 bases from V and 5 from J; bases not matched to a gene: 5. In germline, CDR1 is GTSNPN, CDR2 SVGIG (reference sequence). This CDR3 region has 15 residues. The CDR3 loop reads CAWSFGTGGTGELFF. The CDR3, as DNA: TGTGCCTGGAGCTTTGGGACAGGGGGTACCGGGGAGCTGTTTTTT.

This chain uses TRBV11-2 with TRBJ2-3; a possible D gene is TRBD2 (5 bases). The CDR3 is 16 amino acids. V shed 4 bases and J shed 4 bases, with 18 bases lying between them. Germline lookup yields CDR1 SGHAT and CDR2 FQNNGV. Written as DNA, the CDR3 is TGTGCCAGCAGCTACGAGGTGATAGCGAGGGCAGATACGCAGTATTTT. It yields the protein CASSYEVIARADTQYF.

The chain carries TRBV11-2 and TRBJ2-4; TRBD1 matches at 9 bases. Trimming at V came to 4 bases and at J to 4 bases, leaving 8 bases not matched to a gene. CDR1 and CDR2 from the germline V gene are SGHAT and FQNNGV. The CDR3 sequence is 16 residues long. In DNA form, the CDR3 reads TGTGCCAGCAGCTCTACAGGGGGCAATTGGAAAAACATTCAGTACTTC. This encodes CASSSTGGNWKNIQYF.

This clone has more than one count but fewer than ten. The rearrangement links TRBV6-5 to TRBJ1-2; D perhaps matches TRBD1 (5 bases). V lost 4 bases to trimming and J lost 6 bases, with 9 bases between them. CDR1 and CDR2 (germline): MNHEY, SVGAGI. This CDR3 has 12 amino acids. The CDR3 loop is CASSSGLNGYTF. CDR3 DNA: TGTGCCAGCAGTTCAGGGTTGAATGGCTACACCTTC.

V usage is TRBV29-1 and J usage is TRBJ2-1, with 10 nucleotides matching TRBD2. The CDR3 length is 14 residues. From germline, CDR1 is SQVTM and CDR2 ANQGSEA. With 7 bases clipped from V and 2 bases from J, the junction kept 5 bases outside the gene matches. CDR3 region: CSDLSGRTYNEQFF. The CDR3 coding sequence is TGCAGCGACCTTAGCGGGAGGACCTACAATGAGCAGTTCTTC.

This clone has a handful of counts. In DNA form, the CDR3 reads TGCGCCAGCAGCTTGCCCAGGGATAAAGGTCAGCCCCAGCATTTT. It specifies CASSLPRDKGQPQHF. The chain recombines TRBV5-1 with TRBJ1-5; D perhaps matches TRBD1 (5 bases). Germline assignment: CDR1 SGHRS and CDR2 YFSETQ. The CDR3 extends over 15 amino acids. With 1 base removed from V and 6 bases from J, the gap between germline ends came to 14 bases.